The clone carrying this T cell receptor beta chain showed up just once. Its antigen is as yet unknown. Sequenced by immunoSEQ multiplex PCR; TCRdb stores in-frame clones only, minus some. The top ten hold 3% of the sample, which has roughly 120,000 clones, approximately 86% seen once. This sample was included in a study of T cell responses to AZD1222 COVID-19 vaccine. Study findings and constraints: Nearly half of spike-specific TCRs reportedly target unmutated variant regions. With dominance at 160-218 and 743-854, vaccine-associated CD4 TCRs spanned spike. Repertoire samples came only from after the peak T cell response. Baseline serostatus was positive in only a handful of AZD1222 recipients.

The sequences come from peripheral blood, collected 28 days after the second AZD1222 dose. The sequence came from an adult who received the AZD1222 COVID-19 vaccine.

The CDR3 DNA reads TGTGCCAGCAGCTTAGGCGGGGGGCTGAACACCGGGGAGCTGTTTTTT. Its translation: CASSLGGGLNTGELFF. The chain joins TRBV7-2 to TRBJ2-2, with 8 bases aligning to TRBD2. The CDR3 is made up of 16 amino acids. The germline CDR1 and CDR2 sequences are SGHTA and FQGNSA. Trimming took 1 base from V and 1 from J; bases not matched to a gene: 2.